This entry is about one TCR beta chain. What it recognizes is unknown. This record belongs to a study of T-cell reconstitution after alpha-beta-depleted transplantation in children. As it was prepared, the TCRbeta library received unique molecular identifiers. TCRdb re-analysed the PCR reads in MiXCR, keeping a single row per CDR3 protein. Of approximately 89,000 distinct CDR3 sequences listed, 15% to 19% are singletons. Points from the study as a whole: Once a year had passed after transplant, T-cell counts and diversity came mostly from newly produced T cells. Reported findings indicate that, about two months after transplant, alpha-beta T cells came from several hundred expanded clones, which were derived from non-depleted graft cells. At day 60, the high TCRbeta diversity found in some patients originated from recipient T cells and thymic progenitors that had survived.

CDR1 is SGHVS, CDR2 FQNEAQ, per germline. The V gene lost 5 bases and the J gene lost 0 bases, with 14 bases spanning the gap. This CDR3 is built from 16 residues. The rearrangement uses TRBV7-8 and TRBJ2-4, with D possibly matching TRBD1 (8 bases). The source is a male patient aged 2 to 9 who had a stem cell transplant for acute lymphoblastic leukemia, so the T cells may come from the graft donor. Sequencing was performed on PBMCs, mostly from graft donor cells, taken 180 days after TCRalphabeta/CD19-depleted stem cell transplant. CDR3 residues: CASSLQGGLAKNIQYF. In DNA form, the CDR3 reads TGTGCCAGCAGCCTACAGGGGGGGTTAGCCAAAAACATTCAGTACTTC.